The T cell receptor (beta chain) under discussion was sequenced for a study of blood T cell repertoires in COVID-19. This CDR3 spans 13 amino acids. Germline loops: CDR1 MDHEN, CDR2 SYDVKM. The trim removed 6 bases at V and 10 bases at J, leaving 7 bases unmatched. As processed by the authors: Estimation of nucleated cell counts relied on the amplification of reference gene primers. The assay was immunoSEQ multiplex PCR, and TCRdb's table has in-frame clones only and misses some. V and J calls and clone size follow that table, whereas D and trimming were derived from the DNA. Seen here are roughly 180,000 clones, approximately 82% observed once, and the top ten hold under 12%.

This TCR derives from a woman of 80 years or more with active or convalescent COVID-19. The chain joins TRBV28 to TRBJ1-4; 8 bases agree with TRBD1. Sequencing was carried out using peripheral blood. The CDR3 nucleotides read TGTGCCAGCAGGGGACAGGTCGCTCCAAAACTGTTTTTT. Amino acids: CASRGQVAPKLFF.